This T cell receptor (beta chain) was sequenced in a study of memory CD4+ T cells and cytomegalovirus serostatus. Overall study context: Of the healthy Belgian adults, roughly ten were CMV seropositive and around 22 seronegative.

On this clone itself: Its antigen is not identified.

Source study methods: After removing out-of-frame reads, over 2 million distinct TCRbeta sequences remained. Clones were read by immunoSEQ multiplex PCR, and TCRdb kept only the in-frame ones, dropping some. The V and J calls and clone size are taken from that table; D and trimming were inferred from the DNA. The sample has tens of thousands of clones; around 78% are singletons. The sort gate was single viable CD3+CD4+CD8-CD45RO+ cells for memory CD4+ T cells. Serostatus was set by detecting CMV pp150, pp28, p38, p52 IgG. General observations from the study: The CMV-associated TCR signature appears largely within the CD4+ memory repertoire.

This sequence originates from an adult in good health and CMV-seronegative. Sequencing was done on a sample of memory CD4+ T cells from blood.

CDR3 loop: CASSLGRSGGQQETQYF. The CDR3 DNA sequence: TGTGCCAGCAGCTTAGGTCGGAGCGGGGGTCAACAAGAGACCCAGTACTTC. This chain links TRBV7-3 with TRBJ2-5; 8 bases fit TRBD2. Germline CDR1 and CDR2: SGHTA and FQGTGA. CDR3 length equals 17 residues. V shed 2 bases and J 2 bases; nucleotides not matched to a gene: 10. The full variable domain, its missing parts supplied by reference TRBV7-3 and TRBJ2-5, is GAGVSQTPSNKVTEKGKYVELRCDPISGHTALYWYRQSLGQGPEFLIYFQGTGAADDSGLPNDRFFAVRPEGSVSTLKIQRTERGDSAVYLCASSLGRSGGQQETQYFGPGTRLLVL.